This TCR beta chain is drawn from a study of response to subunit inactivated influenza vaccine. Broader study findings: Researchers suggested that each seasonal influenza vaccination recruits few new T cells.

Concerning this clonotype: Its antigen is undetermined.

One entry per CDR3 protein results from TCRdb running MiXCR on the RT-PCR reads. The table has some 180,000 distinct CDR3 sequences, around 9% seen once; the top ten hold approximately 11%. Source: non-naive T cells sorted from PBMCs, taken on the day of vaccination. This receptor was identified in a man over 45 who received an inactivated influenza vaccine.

CDR3 sequence reads: CASSLSGTGSEKLFF. CDR3 coding DNA: TGTGCCAGCAGTTTATCCGGGACAGGGAGTGAAAAACTGTTTTTT. The chain couples TRBV6-5 to TRBJ1-4, with TRBD1 identical over 9 bases. This CDR3 comprises 15 residues. The trim removed 4 bases at V and 7 bases at J, leaving 7 bases unmatched. The germline V gene has CDR1 MNHEY and CDR2 SVGAGI.